The clone carrying this T cell receptor (beta chain) was seen more than once but under ten times. This entry comes from a study of blood T cell repertoires in COVID-19. CDR1 is GTSNPN, CDR2 SVGIG, per germline (reference sequence). The CDR3 consists of 14 residues. With V trimmed by 7 bases and J by 0 bases, 9 bases remained unmatched. The data were produced by immunoSEQ multiplex PCR, yet TCRdb's version contains in-frame clones alone and is incomplete. The table lists about 100,000 clones, about 86% of them singletons. The sample was peripheral blood. The V gene is TRBV30, the J gene TRBJ2-7; TRBD1 matches at 7 bases. The TCR comes from a human donor in a cohort sampled during active COVID-19. CDR3 amino acids: CASFRDSSSYEQYF. The CDR3 bases are TGTGCCTCTTTCCGGGACAGTAGCTCCTACGAGCAGTACTTC.